The next 28 T cell receptor beta chains were all read from a single sample in a study of CD8+CD57+ T cells in acquired aplastic anemia. Patients chosen for sequencing had CD8+CD57+ cells that had expanded, as shown by flow cytometry. TCR beta VDJ and CDR3 were profiled, and genomic DNA was the template. TCRdb reanalysed the reads using MiXCR and keeps one entry per CDR3 protein. This sample has a few hundred thousand distinct CDR3 sequences, with over 25% found just once. Sequenced sample: sorted CD4+, CD8+, or CD8+CD57+ T cells (not recorded which) from PBMCs. The receptor source for this set is a human donor with aplastic anemia.

This clonotype was counted at least ten times. The chain links TRBV9 to TRBJ1-3; D might be TRBD1 (5 bases). Germline V lookup: CDR1 SGDLS, CDR2 YYNGEE. This CDR3 contains 16 residues. Trimming cost V 4 bases and J 9 bases, with 23 bases left between them. CDR3 region: CASSQGLLDSVGTIYF. Written as DNA, the CDR3 is TGTGCCAGCAGCCAGGGACTACTAGACTCGGTCGGCACCATATATTTT.

The genes are TRBV2 and TRBJ2-3, with 9 bases matching TRBD2. CDR1 and CDR2 (germline): SNHLY, FYNNEI. CDR3 length equals 14 residues. Trimming cost V 8 bases and J 5 bases; bases outside gene matches: 8. The CDR3 sequence: CASRRRLAEDTQYF. The DNA for the CDR3 is TGTGCCAGCCGTCGCCGACTAGCGGAAGATACGCAGTATTTT.

In its sample, this clonotype was seen a few times. V gene TRBV11-2 combines with J gene TRBJ2-7, with 10 bases identical to TRBD2. TRBJ2-1 matches the DNA end more closely, so the J call is doubtful. CDR3 length: 16 residues. Germline V lookup: CDR1 SGHAT, CDR2 FQNNGV. The CDR3, as DNA: TGTGCCAGCAGCTTATGGACTAGCGGCATCCTCGAAGAGCAGTTCTTC. Translation: CASSLWTSGILEEQFF.

This clonotype showed up just a few times. The V gene is TRBV7-3, the J gene TRBJ2-7; 7 bases line up with TRBD1. Looked up from germline, CDR1 is SGHTA and CDR2 is FQGTGA. This CDR3 spans 14 amino acids. V shed 6 bases and J 0 bases; nucleotides not matched to a gene: 5. The CDR3 coding sequence is TGTGCCAGCAGAAAGACAGGGACCTCCTACGAGCAGTACTTC. This translates into CASRKTGTSYEQYF.

This clonotype was seen a few times. This chain joins TRBV6-1 and TRBJ1-3; D call uncertain. The V end lost 5 bases, the J end lost 3 bases, and 11 bases lay between the germline ends. Looked up from germline, CDR1 is MNHNS and CDR2 is SASEGT. CDR3 length equals 14 residues. This chain's CDR3 is CASSSVGGGNTIYF. The CDR3 DNA is TGTGCCAGCAGTAGCGTGGGAGGTGGAAACACCATATATTTT.

The rearrangement uses TRBV10-1 and TRBJ2-7, with TRBD2 matching over 10 bases. The CDR3 loop spans 18 amino acids. The germline gives CDR1 WNHNN, CDR2 SYGVQD (reference sequence). V lost 5 bases, J lost 4 bases, and 17 bases stayed unmatched. The DNA of the CDR3 is TGCGCCAGCAGTCCTGATCTGACAGGGACTAGCGTGAAATACGAGCAGTACTTC. Protein sequence: CASSPDLTGTSVKYEQYF.

The table lists this clonotype with many counts. The V call is TRBV25-1, the J call TRBJ2-2, with 7 bases fitting TRBD1. V dropped 6 bases and J dropped 4; count of bases not matched to a gene: 5. The CDR3 covers 14 residues. The germline gives CDR1 MGHDK, CDR2 SYGVNS. The CDR3 loop is CASRDEGATGELFF. CDR3 DNA: TGTGCCAGCAGAGACGAGGGGGCCACCGGGGAGCTGTTTTTT.

A few counts support this clonotype. Mismatch with germline at one junction end may stem from a read error. The chain couples TRBV10-3 to TRBJ1-6; D might be TRBD1 (5 bases). Germline V gene sequence: CDR1 ENHRY, CDR2 SYGVKD. This CDR3 is built from 18 residues. CDR3 nucleotide sequence: TGTGCCAGCAGTCCCTCGGGGGAAGAAATTGGGAGTTTGTCACCCCTCCACTTT. Translating gives CASSPSGEEIGSLSPLHF.

The chain uses TRBV9 and TRBJ2-6; 7 nucleotides agree with TRBD1. Germline values: CDR1 SGDLS, CDR2 YYNGEE. There are 19 residues in the CDR3. J gave up 0 bases and V 5 bases, and 14 bases lay outside the gene matches. CDR3 sequence: CASRDATGKIVSGANVLTF. The CDR3 DNA reads TGTGCCAGCAGGGATGCGACAGGGAAGATTGTCTCTGGGGCCAACGTCCTGACTTTC.

This chain joins TRBV28 and TRBJ2-5, with 10 bases fitting TRBD2. Germline-derived CDR1 and CDR2 are MDHEN and SYDVKM. This CDR3 contains 15 residues. With 6 bases clipped from V and 0 bases from J, the junction kept 4 bases outside the gene matches. CDR3 coding DNA: TGTGCCAGCAGCCCGGGACTAGCGAACCAAGAGACCCAGTACTTC. It codes for CASSPGLANQETQYF.

The chain combines TRBV24-1 with TRBJ2-3, with 10 nucleotides matching TRBD1. Unmatched junction bases numbered 5, after V lost 10 bases and J lost 8 bases. Germline V gene sequence: CDR1 KGHDR, CDR2 SFDVKD. The CDR3 is 12 residues long. The CDR3 sequence is CATQDRGGTQYF. The CDR3, as DNA: TGTGCCACACAGGACAGGGGGGGTACGCAGTATTTT.

This clonotype was detected a few times. The genes are TRBV7-2 and TRBJ2-7, with TRBD1 as a possible D gene (6 bases). V was pared by 0 bases and J by 2 bases, with 14 bases between. Germline V gene data show CDR1 as SGHTA and CDR2 as FQGNSA. This CDR3 is 16 amino acids long. The CDR3 loop is CASSLAPGQLTYEQYF. In DNA, the CDR3 is TGTGCCAGCAGCTTAGCCCCCGGACAGCTAACCTACGAGCAGTACTTC.

Of note for this clonotype: Possible read error: a much larger clone is one base away. V usage is TRBV2 and J usage is TRBJ1-5; D possibly corresponds to TRBD1 (5 bases). V lost 6 bases, J lost 9 bases, and 18 bases lay in between. Looked up from germline, CDR1 is SNHLY and CDR2 is FYNNEI. The CDR3 has 14 residues. CDR3 sequence: CASSAGRDLWPQHF. CDR3 in DNA: TGTGCCAGCAGCGCAGGCAGGGACCTCTGGCCCCAGCATTTT.

The sample holds a few counts of this clonotype. The chain recombines TRBV3-1 with TRBJ2-7, with D possibly being TRBD1 or TRBD2 (7 bases each). Trimming removed 6 bases at V and 3 bases at J, with 18 bases between. The germline CDR1 and CDR2 sequences are LGHDT and YNNKEL (reference sequence). The CDR3 is made up of 15 amino acids. The CDR3 loop is CASRPGGQWDYEQYF. In DNA, the CDR3 is TGTGCCAGCAGACCGGGGGGACAGTGGGACTACGAGCAGTACTTC.

This rearrangement joins TRBV11-2 to TRBJ2-7; 7 bases match TRBD1. Germline values: CDR1 SGHAT, CDR2 FQNNGV. Trimming took 1 base from V and 3 from J; bases not matched to a gene: 12. The CDR3 spans 17 residues. The CDR3, as DNA: TGTGCCAGCAGCTTAGGCACTATCCGGGACAGCCACTACGAGCAGTACTTC. It translates to CASSLGTIRDSHYEQYF.

The genes are TRBV15 and TRBJ1-6; 8 nucleotides align to TRBD1. The CDR3 totals 15 residues. In germline, CDR1 is LNHNV, CDR2 YYDKDF (reference sequence). Germline trimming cut 5 bases from V and 2 bases from J; bases unmatched to any gene: 2. CDR3 in amino acids: CATSPGGPYNSPLHF. DNA for the CDR3: TGTGCCACCAGCCCAGGGGGCCCCTATAATTCACCCCTCCACTTT.

This clonotype was detected many times. This chain connects TRBV19 to TRBJ2-2; no reliable D call. Trimming removed 4 bases at V and 0 bases at J, with 6 bases between. CDR1 is LNHDA, CDR2 SQIVND, per germline (reference sequence). This CDR3 comprises 14 residues. In DNA, the CDR3 is TGTGCCAGTAGTAAGAACGCGAACACCGGGGAGCTGTTTTTT. Amino acid sequence: CASSKNANTGELFF.

As regards this clonotype: A clone one base away is much larger, so this may be a read error. The chain joins TRBV19 to TRBJ2-5; D may be TRBD2 (5 bases). Germline V gene sequence: CDR1 LNHDA, CDR2 SQIVND (reference sequence). The CDR3 contains 15 residues. V was clipped by 8 bases and J by 5 bases, with 21 bases between them. The CDR3 protein is CASGPDSVRGETQYF. DNA for the CDR3: TGTGCCAGTGGTCCGGACTCTGTAAGAGGGGAGACCCAGTACTTC.

The chain recombines TRBV10-3 with TRBJ1-6; maybe TRBD1 (5 bases). The CDR3 runs 13 residues. The V end was cut by 6 bases, the J end by 6 bases, with 9 bases between. Germline V gene sequence: CDR1 ENHRY, CDR2 SYGVKD. The CDR3 reads CAIRGEGNSPLHF. The CDR3, as DNA: TGTGCCATCAGAGGGGAGGGTAATTCACCCCTCCACTTT.

The chain carries TRBV7-3 and TRBJ2-7; D may match TRBD1 or TRBD2 (5 bases each). Germline lookup yields CDR1 SGHTA and CDR2 FQGTGA. Trimming took off 5 bases at V and 7 bases at J, with 18 bases between the two ends. The length of the CDR3 is 14 residues. The chain's CDR3 is CASSVEGGAREQYF. The CDR3 DNA is TGTGCCAGCAGCGTTGAGGGTGGGGCCAGGGAGCAGTACTTC. Looking up the rest from reference TRBV7-3 and TRBJ2-7 gives the full variable domain: GAGVSQTPSNKVTEKGKYVELRCDPISGHTALYWYRQSLGQGPEFLIYFQGTGAADDSGLPNDRFFAVRPEGSVSTLKIQRTERGDSAVYLCASSVEGGAREQYFGPGTRLTVT.

This clonotype occurred a few times. The V call is TRBV20-1, the J call TRBJ2-7; D uncertain. Germline assignment: CDR1 DFQATT and CDR2 SNEGSKA (reference sequence). The CDR3 spans 19 residues. V lost 0 bases, J lost 4 bases, and 28 bases lay in between. CDR3 residues: CSARDVCASSGQDLYEQYF. CDR3 DNA: TGCAGTGCTAGAGATGTATGTGCCTCGAGTGGGCAGGACCTGTACGAGCAGTACTTC.

This clonotype was observed a handful of times. The CDR3 reads CASSEKGTGANVLTF. The CDR3 nucleotides are TGTGCCAGCAGTGAAAAAGGGACTGGGGCCAACGTCCTGACTTTC. The chain uses TRBV6-1 and TRBJ2-6; D is undetermined. Per the germline V gene, CDR1 is MNHNS and CDR2 is SASEGT. Trimming took off 2 bases at V and 2 bases at J, with 7 bases between the two ends. The CDR3 has 15 residues.

The chain is built from TRBV25-1 and TRBJ1-1, with 8 bases identical to TRBD1. V dropped 6 bases and J dropped 1; count of bases not matched to a gene: 4. The CDR3 contains 14 residues. Looked up from germline, CDR1 is MGHDK and CDR2 is SYGVNS. CDR3 DNA: TGTGCCAGCAGGAACGACAGGGGGAACACTGAAGCTTTCTTT. Its translation: CASRNDRGNTEAFF.

This clonotype was seen a few times. This chain links TRBV20-1 with TRBJ2-3, with D perhaps matching TRBD1 (5 bases). CDR3 length equals 13 residues. The V and J ends lost 3 bases and 4 bases respectively, with 11 bases between them. In germline, CDR1 is DFQATT, CDR2 SNEGSKA (reference sequence). CDR3 protein: CSASPPGPDTQYF. CDR3 DNA: TGCAGTGCTAGCCCCCCAGGGCCAGATACGCAGTATTTT.

This chain joins TRBV19 and TRBJ1-2; a weak D match, TRBD1 (6 bases). V lost 6 bases to trimming and J lost 1 base, with 15 bases between them. Germline V gene data show CDR1 as LNHDA and CDR2 as SQIVND (reference sequence). The CDR3 loop spans 15 amino acids. The CDR3 region is CASSEGTPLNYGYTF. The CDR3 DNA follows: TGTGCCAGTAGCGAAGGGACACCTCTTAACTATGGCTACACCTTC.

This clonotype has just a few counts. One junction end does not reproduce the germline sequence, and a read error may be involved. V usage is TRBV10-3 and J usage is TRBJ2-7; the D is unclear. The CDR3 length is 13 residues. Germline V gene lookup returns CDR1 ENHRY and CDR2 SYGVKD. CDR3 sequence (DNA): TGTGCCAGCAGTCCGCAAGAATCCTACGAGCAGTACTTC. It codes for CASSPQESYEQYF.

The genes are TRBV10-3 and TRBJ1-2, with 7 nucleotides matching TRBD1. V shed 8 bases, J shed 2 bases, and the junction held 8 bases outside the gene matches. The CDR3 runs to 14 residues. Germline V gives CDR1 ENHRY, CDR2 SYGVKD. This CDR3 reads CAIGEGQRNYGYTF. The CDR3, as DNA: TGTGCCATCGGGGAGGGACAGCGGAACTATGGCTACACCTTC.

This clonotype was counted ten times or more. The chain recombines TRBV2 with TRBJ2-5, with 8 bases fitting TRBD1. There are 13 residues in the CDR3. Losses at the gene ends were 7 bases for V and 3 bases for J; bases not matched to a gene: 4. CDR1 is SNHLY and CDR2 is FYNNEI in the germline V gene. The CDR3 loop is CASTPDREETQYF. The CDR3 nucleotides read TGTGCCAGCACCCCGGACAGGGAAGAGACCCAGTACTTC.